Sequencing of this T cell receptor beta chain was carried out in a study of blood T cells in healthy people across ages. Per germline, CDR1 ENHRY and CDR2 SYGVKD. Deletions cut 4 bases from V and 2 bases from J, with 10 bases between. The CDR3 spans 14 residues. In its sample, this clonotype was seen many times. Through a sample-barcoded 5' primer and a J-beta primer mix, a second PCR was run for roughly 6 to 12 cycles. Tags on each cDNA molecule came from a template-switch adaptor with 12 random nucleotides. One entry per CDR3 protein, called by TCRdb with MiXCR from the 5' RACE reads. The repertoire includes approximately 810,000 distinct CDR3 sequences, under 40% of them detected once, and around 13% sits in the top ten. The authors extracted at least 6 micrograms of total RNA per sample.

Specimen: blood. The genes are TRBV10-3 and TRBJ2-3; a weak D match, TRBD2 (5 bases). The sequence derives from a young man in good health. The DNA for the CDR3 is TGTGCCATCAGTGGAGGGTTACCCACAGATACGCAGTATTTT. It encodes CAISGGLPTDTQYF.